This T cell receptor beta chain was captured by sequencing in a study of CD8 T cells in Susac syndrome. When the RNA was reverse transcribed, random hexamers were used with an input of roughly 0.45 to 1 ug. The authors amplified TCR beta CDR3 across 54 Vbeta and 13 Jbeta using immunoSEQ multiplex PCR. From the immunoSEQ multiplex PCR reads, TCRdb called clonotypes with MiXCR, one entry per CDR3 protein. The table has approximately 110,000 distinct CDR3 sequences, 90% to 95% seen once. From blood CD8+ and CD4+ T cells, TCR beta sequences were generated. V lost 6 bases and J 1 base, leaving 12 bases between the germline ends. The CDR3 extends over 13 amino acids. Germline values: CDR1 DFQATT, CDR2 SNEGSKA (reference sequence).

Sequences were obtained from CD4+ T cells from PBMCs. The receptor's source is a human donor in good health. The chain employs TRBV20-1 and TRBJ1-2; TRBD1 might be the D (5 bases). CDR3 bases: TGCAGTGCGGGCAGCAGGGTTAACTATGGCTACACCTTC. Translated, it gives CSAGSRVNYGYTF.